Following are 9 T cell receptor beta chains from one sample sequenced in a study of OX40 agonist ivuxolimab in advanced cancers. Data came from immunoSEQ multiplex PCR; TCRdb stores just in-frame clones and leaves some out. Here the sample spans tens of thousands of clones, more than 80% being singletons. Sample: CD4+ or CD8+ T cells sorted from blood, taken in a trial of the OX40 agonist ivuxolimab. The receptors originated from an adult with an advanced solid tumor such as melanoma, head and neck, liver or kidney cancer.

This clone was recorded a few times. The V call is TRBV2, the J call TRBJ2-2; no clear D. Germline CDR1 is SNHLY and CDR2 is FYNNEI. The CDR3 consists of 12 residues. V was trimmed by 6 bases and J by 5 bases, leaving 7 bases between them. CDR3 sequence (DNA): TGTGCCAGCAGGGTCGGGACCGGGGAGCTGTTTTTT. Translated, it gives CASRVGTGELFF.

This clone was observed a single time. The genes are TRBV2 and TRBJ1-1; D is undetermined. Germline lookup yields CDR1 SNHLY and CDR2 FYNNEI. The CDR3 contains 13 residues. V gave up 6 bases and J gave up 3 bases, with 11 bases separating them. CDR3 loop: CASRAQAHTEAFF. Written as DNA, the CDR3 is TGTGCCAGCAGAGCCCAGGCGCACACTGAAGCTTTCTTT.

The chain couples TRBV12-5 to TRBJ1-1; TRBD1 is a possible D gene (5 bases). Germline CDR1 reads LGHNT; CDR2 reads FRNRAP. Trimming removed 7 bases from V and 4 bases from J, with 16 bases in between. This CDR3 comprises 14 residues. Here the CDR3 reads CASAPRGSGTEAFF. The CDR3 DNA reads TGTGCTAGTGCCCCCCGGGGGTCGGGCACTGAAGCTTTCTTT.

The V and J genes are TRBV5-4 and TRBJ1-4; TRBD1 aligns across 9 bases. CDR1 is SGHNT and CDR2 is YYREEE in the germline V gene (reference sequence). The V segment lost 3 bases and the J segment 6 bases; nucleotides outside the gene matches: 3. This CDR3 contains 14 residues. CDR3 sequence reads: CASSSRDRDEKLFF. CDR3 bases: TGTGCCAGCAGCTCCCGGGACAGGGATGAAAAACTGTTTTTT.

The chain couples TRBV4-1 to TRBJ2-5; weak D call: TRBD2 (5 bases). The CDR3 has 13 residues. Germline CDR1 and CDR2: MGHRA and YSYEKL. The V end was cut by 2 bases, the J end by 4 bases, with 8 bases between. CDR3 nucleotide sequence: TGCGCCAGCAGCCAAACTAGTAGAGAGACCCAGTACTTC. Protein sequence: CASSQTSRETQYF.

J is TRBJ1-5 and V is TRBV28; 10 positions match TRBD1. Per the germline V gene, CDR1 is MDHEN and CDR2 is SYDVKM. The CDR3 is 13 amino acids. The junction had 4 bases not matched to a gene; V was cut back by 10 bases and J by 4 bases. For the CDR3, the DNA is TGTGCCATCAGGGACAGGGGAAATCAGCCCCAGCATTTT. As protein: CAIRDRGNQPQHF. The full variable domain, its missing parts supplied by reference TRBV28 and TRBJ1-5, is DVKVTQSSRYLVKRTGEKVFLECVQDMDHENMFWYRQDPGLGLRLIYFSYDVKMKEKGDIPEGYSVSREKKERFSLILESASTNQTSMYLCAIRDRGNQPQHFGDGTRLSIL.

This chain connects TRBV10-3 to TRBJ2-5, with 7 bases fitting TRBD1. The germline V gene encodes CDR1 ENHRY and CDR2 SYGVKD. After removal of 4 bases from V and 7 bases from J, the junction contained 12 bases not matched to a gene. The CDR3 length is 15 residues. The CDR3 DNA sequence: TGTGCCATCAGTGCCCTGACAGGGACGGGCGTGACCCAGTACTTC. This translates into CAISALTGTGVTQYF.

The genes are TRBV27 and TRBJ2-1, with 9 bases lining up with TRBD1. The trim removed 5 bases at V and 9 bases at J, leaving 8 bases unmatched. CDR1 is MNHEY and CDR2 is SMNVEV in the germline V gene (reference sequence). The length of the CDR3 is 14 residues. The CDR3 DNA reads TGTGCCAGCAGTATACAGGGGGCACGAGGTGAGCAGTTCTTC. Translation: CASSIQGARGEQFF.

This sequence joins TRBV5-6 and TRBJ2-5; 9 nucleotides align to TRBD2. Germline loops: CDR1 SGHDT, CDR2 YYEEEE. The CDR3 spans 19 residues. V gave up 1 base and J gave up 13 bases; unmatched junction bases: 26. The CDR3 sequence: CASSLRAAGGPGTQGIRYF. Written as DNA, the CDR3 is TGTGCCAGCAGCTTGCGGGCAGCGGGGGGCCCAGGCACTCAGGGTATTAGGTACTTC.